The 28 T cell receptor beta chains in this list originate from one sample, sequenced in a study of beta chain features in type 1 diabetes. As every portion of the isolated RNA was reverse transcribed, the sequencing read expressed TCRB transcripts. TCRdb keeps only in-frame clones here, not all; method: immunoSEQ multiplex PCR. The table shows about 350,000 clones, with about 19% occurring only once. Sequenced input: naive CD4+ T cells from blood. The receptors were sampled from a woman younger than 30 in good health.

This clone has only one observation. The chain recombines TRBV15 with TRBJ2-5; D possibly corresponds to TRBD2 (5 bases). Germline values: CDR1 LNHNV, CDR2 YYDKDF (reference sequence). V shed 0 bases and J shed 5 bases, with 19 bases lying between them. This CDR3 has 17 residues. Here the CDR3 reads CATSRDRGVATGETQYF. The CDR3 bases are TGTGCCACCAGCAGAGATCGGGGAGTAGCCACCGGGGAGACCCAGTACTTC.

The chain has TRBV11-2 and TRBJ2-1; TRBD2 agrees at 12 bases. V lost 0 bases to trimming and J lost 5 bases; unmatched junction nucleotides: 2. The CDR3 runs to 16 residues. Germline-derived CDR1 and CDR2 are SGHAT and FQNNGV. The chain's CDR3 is CASSLDRTSGDNEQFF. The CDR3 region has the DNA TGTGCCAGCAGCTTAGACCGGACTAGCGGGGACAATGAGCAGTTCTTC.

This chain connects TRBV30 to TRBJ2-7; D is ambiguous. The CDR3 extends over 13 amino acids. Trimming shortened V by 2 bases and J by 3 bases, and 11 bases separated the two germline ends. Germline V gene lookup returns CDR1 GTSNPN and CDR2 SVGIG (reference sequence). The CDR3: CAWSTNTFYEQYF. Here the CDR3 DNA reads TGTGCCTGGAGTACCAACACCTTCTACGAGCAGTACTTC.

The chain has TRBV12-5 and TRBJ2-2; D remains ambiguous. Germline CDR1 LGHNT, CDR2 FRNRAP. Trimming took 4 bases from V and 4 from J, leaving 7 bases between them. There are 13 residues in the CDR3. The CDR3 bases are TGTGCTAGTGGTTCCGAGTTCACCGGGGAGCTGTTTTTT. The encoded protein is CASGSEFTGELFF.

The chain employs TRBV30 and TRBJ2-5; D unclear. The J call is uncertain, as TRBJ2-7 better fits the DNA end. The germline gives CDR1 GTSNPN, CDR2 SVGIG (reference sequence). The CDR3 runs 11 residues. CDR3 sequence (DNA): TGTGCCTGGAGTGTACTCTACGAGCAGTACTTC. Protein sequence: CAWSVLYEQYF.

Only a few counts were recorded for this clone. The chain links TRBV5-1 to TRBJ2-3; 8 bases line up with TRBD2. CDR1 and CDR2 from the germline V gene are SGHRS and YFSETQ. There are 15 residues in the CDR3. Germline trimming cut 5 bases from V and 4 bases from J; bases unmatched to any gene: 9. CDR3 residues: CASRLSGRNSDTQYF. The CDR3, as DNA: TGCGCCAGCAGGTTAAGCGGGAGAAATTCAGATACGCAGTATTTT.

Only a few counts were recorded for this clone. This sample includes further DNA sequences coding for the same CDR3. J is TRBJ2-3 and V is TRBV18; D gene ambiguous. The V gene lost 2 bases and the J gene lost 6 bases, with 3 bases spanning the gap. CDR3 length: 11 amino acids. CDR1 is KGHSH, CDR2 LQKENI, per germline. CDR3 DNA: TGTGCCAGCTCACCAGGCGATACGCAGTATTTT. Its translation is CASSPGDTQYF.

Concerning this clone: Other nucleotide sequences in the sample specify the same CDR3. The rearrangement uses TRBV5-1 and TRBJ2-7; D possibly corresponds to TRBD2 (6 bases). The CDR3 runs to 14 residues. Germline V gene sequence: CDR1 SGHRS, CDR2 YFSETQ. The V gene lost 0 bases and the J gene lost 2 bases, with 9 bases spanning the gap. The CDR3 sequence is CASSLGAGTYEQYF. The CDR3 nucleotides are TGCGCCAGCAGCTTGGGTGCGGGAACCTACGAGCAGTACTTC.

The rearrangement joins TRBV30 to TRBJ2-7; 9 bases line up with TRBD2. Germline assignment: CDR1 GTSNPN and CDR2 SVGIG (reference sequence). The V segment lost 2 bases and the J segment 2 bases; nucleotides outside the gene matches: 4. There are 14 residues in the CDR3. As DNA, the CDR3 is TGTGCCTGGAGTCGTCTAGCGGGAACCTACGAGCAGTACTTC. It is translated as CAWSRLAGTYEQYF.

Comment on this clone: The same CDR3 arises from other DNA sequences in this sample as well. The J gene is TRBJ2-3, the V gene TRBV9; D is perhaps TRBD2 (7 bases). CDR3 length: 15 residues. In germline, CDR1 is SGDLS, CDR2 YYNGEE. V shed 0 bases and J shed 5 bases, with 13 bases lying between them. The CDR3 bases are TGTGCCAGCAGCGTAGTGGCGGGGGCGGGAGATACGCAGTATTTT. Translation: CASSVVAGAGDTQYF.

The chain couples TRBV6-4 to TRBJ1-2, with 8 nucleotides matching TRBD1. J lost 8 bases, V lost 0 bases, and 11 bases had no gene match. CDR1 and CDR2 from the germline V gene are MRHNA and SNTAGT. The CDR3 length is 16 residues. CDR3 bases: TGTGCCAGCAGTGACTCCTACCGGGACAGGCCCCGGGGCTACACCTTC. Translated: CASSDSYRDRPRGYTF.

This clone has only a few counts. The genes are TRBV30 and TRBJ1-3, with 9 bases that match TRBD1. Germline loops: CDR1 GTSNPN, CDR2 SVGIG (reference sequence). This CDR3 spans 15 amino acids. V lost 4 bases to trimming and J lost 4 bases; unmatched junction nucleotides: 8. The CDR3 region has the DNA TGTGCCTGGAATCAAGGACAGGGGATAGGAAACACCATATATTTT. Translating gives CAWNQGQGIGNTIYF. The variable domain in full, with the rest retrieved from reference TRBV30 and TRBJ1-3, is SQTIHQWPATLVQPVGSPLSLECTVEGTSNPNLYWYRQAAGRGLQLLFYSVGIGQISSEVPQNLSASRPQDRQFILSSKKLLLSDSGFYLCAWNQGQGIGNTIYFGEGSWLTVV.

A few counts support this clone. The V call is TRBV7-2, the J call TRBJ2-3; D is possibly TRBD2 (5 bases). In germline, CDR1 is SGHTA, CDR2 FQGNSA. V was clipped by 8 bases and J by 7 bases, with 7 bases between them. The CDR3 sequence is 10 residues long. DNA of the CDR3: TGTGCCAGCGGACTCCATACGCAGTATTTT. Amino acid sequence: CASGLHTQYF.

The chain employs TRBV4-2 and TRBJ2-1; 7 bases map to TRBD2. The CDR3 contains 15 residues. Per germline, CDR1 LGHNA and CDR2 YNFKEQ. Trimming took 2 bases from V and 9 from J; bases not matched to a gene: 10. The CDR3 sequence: CASSQSLAVPGEQFF. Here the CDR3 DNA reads TGTGCCAGCAGCCAATCCCTAGCGGTCCCGGGTGAGCAGTTCTTC.

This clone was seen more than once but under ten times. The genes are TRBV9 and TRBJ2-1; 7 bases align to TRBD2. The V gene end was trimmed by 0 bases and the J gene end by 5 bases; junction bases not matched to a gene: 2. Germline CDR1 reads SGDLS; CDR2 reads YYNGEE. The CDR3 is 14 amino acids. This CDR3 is CASSVGGTNNEQFF. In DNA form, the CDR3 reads TGTGCCAGCAGCGTAGGTGGGACTAACAATGAGCAGTTCTTC.

The CDR3 spells CASSHSPGQGAGGYTF. CDR3 sequence (DNA): TGCGCCAGCAGCCACTCACCGGGACAGGGGGCGGGTGGCTACACCTTC. The gene calls are TRBV4-3 and TRBJ1-2; 12 nucleotides agree with TRBD1. Germline V gene lookup returns CDR1 LGHNA and CDR2 YSLEER. V shed 3 bases, J shed 7 bases, and the junction held 9 bases outside the gene matches. The CDR3 is 16 residues long.

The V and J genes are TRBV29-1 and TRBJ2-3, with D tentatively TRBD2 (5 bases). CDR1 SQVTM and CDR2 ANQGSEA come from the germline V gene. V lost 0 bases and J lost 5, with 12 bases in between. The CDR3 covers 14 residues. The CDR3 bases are TGCAGCGTTGAAGAGGTAGCCGCGGGAGATACGCAGTATTTT. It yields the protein CSVEEVAAGDTQYF.

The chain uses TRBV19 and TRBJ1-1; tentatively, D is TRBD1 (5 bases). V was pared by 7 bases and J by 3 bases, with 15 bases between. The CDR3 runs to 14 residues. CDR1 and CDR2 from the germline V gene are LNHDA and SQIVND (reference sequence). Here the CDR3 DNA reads TGTGCCAGTACCACGGGGGGGGTGGACACTGAAGCTTTCTTT. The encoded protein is CASTTGGVDTEAFF. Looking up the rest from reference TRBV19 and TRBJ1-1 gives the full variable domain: DGGITQSPKYLFRKEGQNVTLSCEQNLNHDAMYWYRQDPGQGLRLIYYSQIVNDFQKGDIAEGYSVSREKKESFPLTVTSAQKNPTAFYLCASTTGGVDTEAFFGQGTRLTVV.

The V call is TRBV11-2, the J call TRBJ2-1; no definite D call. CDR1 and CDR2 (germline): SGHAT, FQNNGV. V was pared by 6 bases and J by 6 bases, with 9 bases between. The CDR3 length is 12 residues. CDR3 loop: CASRPASNEQFF. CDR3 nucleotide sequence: TGTGCCAGCAGACCCGCCAGCAATGAGCAGTTCTTC.

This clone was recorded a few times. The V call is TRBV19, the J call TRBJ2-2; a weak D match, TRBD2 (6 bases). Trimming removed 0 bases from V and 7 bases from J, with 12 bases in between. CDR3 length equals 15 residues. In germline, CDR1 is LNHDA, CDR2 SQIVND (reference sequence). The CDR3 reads CASSIDGGMVGELFF. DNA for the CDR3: TGTGCCAGTAGTATAGACGGCGGGATGGTCGGGGAGCTGTTTTTT.

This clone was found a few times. The CDR3 reads CAWGTTDTQYF. The CDR3 region has the DNA TGTGCCTGGGGCACGACAGATACGCAGTATTTT. This sequence joins TRBV30 and TRBJ2-3; D is ambiguous. Trimming cost V 5 bases and J 3 bases, with 6 bases left between them. The CDR3 loop spans 11 amino acids. The germline V gene encodes CDR1 GTSNPN and CDR2 SVGIG (reference sequence).

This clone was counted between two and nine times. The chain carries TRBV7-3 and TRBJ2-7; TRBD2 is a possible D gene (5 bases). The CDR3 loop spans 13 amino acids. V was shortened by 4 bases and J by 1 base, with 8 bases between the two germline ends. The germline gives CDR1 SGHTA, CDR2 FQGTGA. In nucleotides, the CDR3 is TGTGCCAGCAGCTCACCGGGATCCTACGAGCAGTACTTC. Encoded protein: CASSSPGSYEQYF.

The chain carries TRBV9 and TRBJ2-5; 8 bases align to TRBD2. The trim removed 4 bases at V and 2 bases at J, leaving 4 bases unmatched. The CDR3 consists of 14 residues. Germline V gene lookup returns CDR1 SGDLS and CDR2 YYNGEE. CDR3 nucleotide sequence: TGTGCCAGCAGCTCCGGACTAGCTCAAGAGACCCAGTACTTC. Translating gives CASSSGLAQETQYF.

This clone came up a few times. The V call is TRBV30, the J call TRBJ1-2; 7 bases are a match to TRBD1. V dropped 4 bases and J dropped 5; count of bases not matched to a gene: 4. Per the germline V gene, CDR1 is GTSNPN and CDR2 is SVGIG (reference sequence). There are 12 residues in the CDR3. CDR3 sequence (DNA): TGTGCCTGGATAGAACAGGGGTATGGCTACACCTTC. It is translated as CAWIEQGYGYTF.

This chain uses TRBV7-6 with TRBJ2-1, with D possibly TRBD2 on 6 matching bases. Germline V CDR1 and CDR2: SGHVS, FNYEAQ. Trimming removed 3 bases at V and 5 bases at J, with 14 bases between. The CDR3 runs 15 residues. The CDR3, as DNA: TGTGCCAGCAGCTTGAAGGACTACCCTAACAATGAGCAGTTCTTC. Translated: CASSLKDYPNNEQFF.

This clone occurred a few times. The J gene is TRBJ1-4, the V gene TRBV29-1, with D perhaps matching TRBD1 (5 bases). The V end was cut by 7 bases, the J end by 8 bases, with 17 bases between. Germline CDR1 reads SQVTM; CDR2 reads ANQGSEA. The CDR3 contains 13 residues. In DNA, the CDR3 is TGCAGCGGCCAGGGAGCGGGAGGAGAAAAACTGTTTTTT. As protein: CSGQGAGGEKLFF.

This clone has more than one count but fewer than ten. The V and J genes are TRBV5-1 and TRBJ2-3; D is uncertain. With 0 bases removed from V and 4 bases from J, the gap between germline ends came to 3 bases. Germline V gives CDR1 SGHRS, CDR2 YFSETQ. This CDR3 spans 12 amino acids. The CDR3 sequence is CASSLVSDTQYF. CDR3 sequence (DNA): TGCGCCAGCAGCTTGGTCTCAGATACGCAGTATTTT.

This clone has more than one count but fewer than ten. As DNA, the CDR3 is TGTGCCAGCAGCTTAGCGGGGGGAGATACGCAGTATTTT. Translation gives CASSLAGGDTQYF. This chain connects TRBV13 to TRBJ2-3; 7 bases agree with TRBD2. J lost 5 bases, V lost 1 base, and 0 bases had no gene match. This CDR3 has 13 residues. CDR1 is PRHDT, CDR2 FYEKMQ, per germline (reference sequence).